The present T cell receptor beta chain was sequenced within a study of monozygotic twins with inflammatory bowel disease (dated by TCRdb to the late 2010s). Turning to the overall study: The full study comprised around 28 monozygotic twin pairs: nine German pairs (four IBD-concordant, five IBD-discordant) and 19 IBD-discordant Danish pairs. Disease-associated traits were sought mainly through comparisons between IBD patients and their genetically identical healthy co-twins within discordant pairs. Each individual had, on average, about 151 000 unique TCRalpha sequences and 181 000 unique TCRbeta sequences available for analysis.

To prepare the library, 5' RACE was applied. Each TCR library was prepared from about 3,300 ng of total RNA. For each sample, cDNA was synthesized in eight separate reactions using SMARTScribe reverse transcriptase. During cDNA synthesis, unique molecular identifiers containing a 6-nucleotide sample barcode were introduced by template switching. TCRalpha and TCRbeta cDNA was amplified in two nested PCRs of roughly 16 and 10 cycles, and bead purification was carried out after each PCR. Before amplification, the cDNA was both treated with uracil DNA-glycosylase and purified with the QIAquick PCR purification kit. The second PCR was the step at which Illumina TruSeq-compatible adapters and sample-specific barcodes were added. Library quality and concentration were checked on TapeStation and Qubit, and libraries were pooled at approximately 5 ng each. Sequencing of the pooled libraries was done on an Illumina HiSeq2500 single-index Rapid Run using custom sequencing primers and 2 x 100 bp reads. In the original analysis: MiGEC version 1.2.6 was used for UMI-based consensus assembly, which corrected PCR and sequencing errors. MiXCR version 2.1.1 handled V(D)J alignment, clonotype assembly and CDR3 extraction. To normalise gene usage, clonotype sharing and MAIT/NKT TCR abundance, the analysis used the top 1000, 10 000 and 20 000 clonotypes per sample. After downsampling to 27 000 UMIs, diversity was calculated as the inverse Simpson index using the vegan R package. Paired Mann-Whitney U tests were applied to discordant twin pairs, and Benjamini-Hochberg correction was used for multiple testing. The reads were reprocessed in TCRdb, with one entry per CDR3 protein sequence and no accompanying DNA. The V and J calls and clone size are TCRdb's, not the authors'. This specimen's table enumerates some 330,000 distinct CDR3 sequences. About 5% of the sample is taken by the ten largest.

From each donor, a roughly 2.7 ml peripheral blood sample was collected into PAXgene tubes and kept at -80 degrees C. Without T cell sorting, total RNA was isolated from whole blood using the PAXgene blood miRNA kit on an automated QIAcube. Deep TCRalpha and TCRbeta repertoire profiling with unique molecular barcoding was performed on peripheral blood of monozygotic twin pairs concordant or discordant for inflammatory bowel disease. Smoking habits were recorded for all twin pairs, and individuals were classified as current, former or never smokers. The CDR3 spans 15 residues, from the cysteine through the phenylalanine. The DNA sequence is not available. Sequences MDHEN (CDR1) and SYDVKM (CDR2) are obtained from the germline V gene. The paper as a whole reports these results and caveats: Because patients were on differing immunosuppressive treatments, the repertoires may have picked up extra background noise and inter-individual variability. Concordant and discordant twins showed no difference in repertoire similarity, possibly because of limited statistical power. The analysis was unable to tell different T cell subtypes apart. Measured by the inverse Simpson index, TCRbeta repertoire diversity was lower in IBD patients than in their healthy co-twins. IBD patients shared fewer clonotypes with other individuals than healthy twins did, most markedly in patients showing signs of disease activity. No single strong signal or clonotype linked to IBD turned up in the results, so the idea that one exists was not supported.

As for this clonotype: What this receptor recognizes is not known.

The V and J segments used are TRBV28 and TRBJ2-1; TCRdb names TRBD2, which stays unverified in the absence of DNA. This receptor was identified in a human donor with ulcerative colitis or Crohn's disease, or a healthy co-twin of an affected twin (not recorded which). Sequencing used blood. CDR3 protein: CASSFSSGGVYEQFF.